The 20 T cell receptor beta chains reported below all come from one sample, sequenced in a study of T cells in Graves' hyperthyroidism and ophthalmopathy. What was amplified from RNA transcripts were TCR beta CDR3 regions. The HTBI primer set served for first-round RT-PCR of the TCR CDR3. TCRdb fed the multiplex PCR reads into MiXCR, producing one record per CDR3 protein. The table records around 690,000 distinct CDR3 sequences, around 15% of them present only once. The sequenced material came from blood. These receptors all stem from a man in his fifties with Graves' hyperthyroidism.

This clonotype was counted many times. The DNA is omitted, as the CDR3 cannot be located on it reliably, and the CDR3 follows TCRdb's listing. The CDR3 sequence: CASSVFLPDTQYF. The chain has TRBV2 and TRBJ2-3. The CDR3 length equals 13 residues, ends included. The germline gives CDR1 SNHLY, CDR2 FYNNEI.

A few counts support this clonotype. The chain carries TRBV19 and TRBJ2-1; TRBD2 matches at 12 bases. Looked up from germline, CDR1 is LNHDA and CDR2 is SQIVND (reference sequence). Trimming cost V 5 bases and J 8 bases; bases outside gene matches: 7. The CDR3 is 15 amino acids. CDR3 loop: CASSLLAGGAYEQFF. The CDR3 nucleotides read TGTGCCAGTAGTCTTCTAGCGGGAGGGGCATATGAGCAGTTCTTC.

V is TRBV27 and J is TRBJ1-2; the match to TRBD1 covers 11 bases. Germline V gives CDR1 MNHEY, CDR2 SMNVEV (reference sequence). The V segment lost 3 bases and the J segment 8 bases; nucleotides outside the gene matches: 5. This CDR3 region has 14 residues. This CDR3 reads CASSFLGQGAGYTF. For the CDR3, the DNA is TGTGCCAGCAGTTTCCTAGGACAGGGGGCCGGCTACACCTTC.

This clonotype was recorded many times. The chain has TRBV7-2 and TRBJ2-7, with 8 bases that match TRBD2. CDR1 is SGHTA, CDR2 FQGNSA, per germline. V lost 5 bases and J lost 3; bases outside the gene matches: 12. This CDR3 spans 16 amino acids. The CDR3: CASSPDSGTRGYEQYF. The DNA for the CDR3 is TGTGCCAGCAGCCCCGATTCCGGGACTAGGGGCTACGAGCAGTACTTC.

This clonotype was counted at least ten times. The rearrangement links TRBV20-1 to TRBJ2-2; 8 positions agree with TRBD1. Germline V gives CDR1 DFQATT, CDR2 SNEGSKA (reference sequence). Unmatched junction bases numbered 11, after V lost 0 bases and J lost 5 bases. CDR3 length: 17 residues. The CDR3, as DNA: TGCAGTGCTAGAGATTTGTGGGCAGGGGGCACAACCGGGGAGCTGTTTTTT. This gives the protein CSARDLWAGGTTGELFF.

This clonotype appeared many times. The J gene is TRBJ2-6, the V gene TRBV27; tentatively, D is TRBD2 (6 bases). CDR3 length: 16 amino acids. Germline assignment: CDR1 MNHEY and CDR2 SMNVEV (reference sequence). Trimming shortened V by 4 bases and J by 4 bases, and 14 bases separated the two germline ends. The CDR3 coding sequence is TGTGCCAGCAGTTCCCAGGTCGGGGGAGGGGCCAACGTCCTGACTTTC. Translating gives CASSSQVGGGANVLTF. The complete variable domain, with remaining parts taken from reference TRBV27 and TRBJ2-6, reads EAQVTQNPRYLITVTGKKLTVTCSQNMNHEYMSWYRQDPGLGLRQIYYSMNVEVTDKGDVPEGYKVSRKEKRNFPLILESPSPNQTSLYFCASSSQVGGGANVLTFGAGSRLTVL.

This clonotype was seen repeatedly, ten times or more. The genes are TRBV2 and TRBJ1-5; 7 nucleotides agree with TRBD1. Trimming took 6 bases from V and 2 from J; bases not matched to a gene: 7. Germline assignment: CDR1 SNHLY and CDR2 FYNNEI. The CDR3 is made up of 15 amino acids. CDR3 sequence reads: CASSLDRAGNQPQHF. The CDR3 DNA sequence: TGTGCCAGCAGCCTAGACAGGGCGGGCAATCAGCCCCAGCATTTT.

This clonotype was recorded at least ten times. This rearrangement joins TRBV6-1 to TRBJ2-5; 7 bases are shared with TRBD1. CDR3 size: 14 residues. Trimming at V came to 6 bases and at J to 3 bases, leaving 7 bases not matched to a gene. CDR1 is MNHNS and CDR2 is SASEGT in the germline V gene. The CDR3 DNA is TGTGCCAGCAGAAAGGACAGGAACAAAGAGACCCAGTACTTC. Its translation: CASRKDRNKETQYF.

About this clonotype: Mismatch with germline at one junction end may stem from a read error. The chain uses TRBV3-1 and TRBJ2-5; 10 bases fit TRBD2. The CDR3 totals 14 residues. Germline values: CDR1 LGHDT, CDR2 YNNKEL (reference sequence). CDR3 loop: CAISQTRTSGLGYF. The CDR3 DNA sequence: TGTGCCATCAGCCAAACCAGGACTAGCGGCCTCGGGTACTTC.

This sequence joins TRBV5-1 and TRBJ1-6; D is unresolved. This CDR3 is built from 16 residues. V shed 0 bases and J shed 3 bases, with 10 bases lying between them. Germline V gene data show CDR1 as SGHRS and CDR2 as YFSETQ. CDR3 sequence reads: CASSLDEGGYNSPLHF. The DNA for the CDR3 is TGCGCCAGCAGCTTGGACGAGGGCGGCTATAATTCACCCCTCCACTTT.

At least ten counts were recorded for this clonotype. The chain joins TRBV15 to TRBJ1-4; a weak D match, TRBD1 (6 bases). In germline, CDR1 is LNHNV, CDR2 YYDKDF (reference sequence). The CDR3 extends over 16 amino acids. V lost 1 base and J 0 bases, leaving 9 bases between the germline ends. CDR3 sequence: CATSRGGTPTNEKLFF. CDR3 nucleotide sequence: TGTGCCACCAGCAGAGGTGGGACACCAACTAATGAAAAACTGTTTTTT. The whole variable domain, filled in from reference TRBV15 and TRBJ1-4, reads DAMVIQNPRYQVTQFGKPVTLSCSQTLNHNVMYWYQQKSSQAPKLLFHYYDKDFNNEADTPDNFQSRRPNTSFCFLDIRSPGLGDTAMYLCATSRGGTPTNEKLFFGSGTQLSVL.

In its sample, this clonotype was seen many times. The CDR3 bases are TGTGCCAGTAGGATTTTTTCATCTACAGGGGACACTGAAGCTTTCTTT. This encodes CASRIFSSTGDTEAFF. The chain joins TRBV19 to TRBJ1-1, with 7 bases identical to TRBD1. The CDR3 has 16 residues. After removal of 6 bases from V and 3 bases from J, the junction contained 13 bases not matched to a gene. Germline V gene data show CDR1 as LNHDA and CDR2 as SQIVND (reference sequence). Full variable domain (missing parts from reference TRBV19 and TRBJ1-1): DGGITQSPKYLFRKEGQNVTLSCEQNLNHDAMYWYRQDPGQGLRLIYYSQIVNDFQKGDIAEGYSVSREKKESFPLTVTSAQKNPTAFYLCASRIFSSTGDTEAFFGQGTRLTVV.

This clonotype was seen more than once but under ten times. The gene calls are TRBV24-1 and TRBJ2-4, with 10 bases lining up with TRBD2. The junction had 6 bases not matched to a gene; V was cut back by 2 bases and J by 0 bases. Germline V CDR1 and CDR2: KGHDR, SFDVKD. The CDR3 consists of 18 residues. The CDR3 loop reads CATSDSRTSGIAKNIQYF. CDR3 sequence (DNA): TGTGCCACCAGTGATTCTCGGACTAGCGGAATAGCCAAAAACATTCAGTACTTC.

This chain connects TRBV6-1 to TRBJ2-7; D gene ambiguous. There are 11 residues in the CDR3. Germline V CDR1 and CDR2: MNHNS, SASEGT. Trimming removed 5 bases from V and 7 bases from J, with 9 bases in between. The CDR3 loop is CASSIFPEQYF. The CDR3 coding sequence is TGTGCCAGCAGTATATTCCCGGAGCAGTACTTC.

V gene TRBV4-1 combines with J gene TRBJ2-6, with a tentative D call TRBD1 (5 bases). V was shortened by 2 bases and J by 0 bases, with 14 bases between the two germline ends. CDR3 length: 18 amino acids. CDR1 and CDR2 (germline): MGHRA, YSYEKL. The CDR3 DNA sequence: TGCGCCAGCAGCCAACCCCGACAGTCCTCCTCTGGGGCCAACGTCCTGACTTTC. The encoded protein is CASSQPRQSSSGANVLTF.

This clonotype was detected ten times or more. V is TRBV28 and J is TRBJ1-5; possible D gene TRBD1, 6 bases. Trimming pared 9 bases from V and 0 bases from J, leaving 15 bases between. The CDR3 length is 15 residues. Germline V gene sequence: CDR1 MDHEN, CDR2 SYDVKM. CDR3 DNA sequence: TGTGCCAGTCATGGGGGGGGCCCTAGCAATCAGCCCCAGCATTTT. It yields the protein CASHGGGPSNQPQHF.

The genes are TRBV19 and TRBJ2-1; 7 nucleotides line up with TRBD2. Germline-derived CDR1 and CDR2 are LNHDA and SQIVND (reference sequence). V gave up 9 bases and J gave up 7 bases; unmatched junction bases: 9. The CDR3 is made up of 13 amino acids. The CDR3 DNA reads as TGTGCCAGCGGAGGGAGGGCCGTTAATGAGCAGTTCTTC. It is translated as CASGGRAVNEQFF.

This clonotype was recorded at least ten times. The chain recombines TRBV7-3 with TRBJ2-2; tentative D call: TRBD2 (6 bases). The CDR3 consists of 15 residues. Germline values: CDR1 SGHTA, CDR2 FQGTGA. Trimming left V 0 bases short and J 2 bases short, with 7 bases between. The CDR3 DNA is TGTGCCAGCAGCTTAACTAGCGGTAACACCGGGGAGCTGTTTTTT. This encodes CASSLTSGNTGELFF.

The gene calls are TRBV27 and TRBJ2-5, with 12 nucleotides matching TRBD2. Trimming removed 2 bases from V and 4 bases from J; junction bases left unmatched: 11. This CDR3 has 18 residues. CDR1 and CDR2 (germline): MNHEY, SMNVEV (reference sequence). The DNA for the CDR3 is TGTGCCAGCAGTTTACGGGGTCCCGGGACTAGCGGGCTAGAGACCCAGTACTTC. This translates into CASSLRGPGTSGLETQYF.

The chain couples TRBV12-3 or TRBV12-4 to TRBJ2-5; D unresolved. The CDR3 extends over 17 amino acids. Trimming took 1 base from V and 0 from J, leaving 15 bases between them. Here the CDR3 reads CASSLGRRSPNQETQYF. The DNA of the CDR3 is TGTGCCAGCAGTTTAGGGCGACGGTCCCCCAACCAAGAGACCCAGTACTTC.